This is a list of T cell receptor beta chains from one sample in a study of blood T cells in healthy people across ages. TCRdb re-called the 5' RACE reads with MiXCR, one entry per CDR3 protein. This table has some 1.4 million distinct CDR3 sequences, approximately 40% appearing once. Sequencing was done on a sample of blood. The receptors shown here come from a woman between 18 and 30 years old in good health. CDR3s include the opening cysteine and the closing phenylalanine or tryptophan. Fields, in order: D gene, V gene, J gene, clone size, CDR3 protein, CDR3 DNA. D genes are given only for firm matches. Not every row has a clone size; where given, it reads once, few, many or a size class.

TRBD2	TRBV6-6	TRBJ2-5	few	CASSSRTSGSQETQYF	TGTGCCAGCAGTTCCCGGACTAGCGGGAGCCAAGAGACCCAGTACTTC
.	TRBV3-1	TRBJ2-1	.	CASSQAVGAGLLSLYNEQFF	TGTGCCAGCAGCCAAGCTGTGGGGGCCGGCCTCCTTTCCCTCTACAATGAGCAGTTCTTC
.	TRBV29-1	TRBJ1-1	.	CSVDRGSEAFF	TGCAGCGTCGACCGTGGCAGTGAAGCTTTCTTT
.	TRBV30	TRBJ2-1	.	CAWSVYSGRGNTYNEQFF	TGTGCCTGGAGTGTATATAGTGGGAGAGGGAACACCTACAATGAGCAGTTCTTC
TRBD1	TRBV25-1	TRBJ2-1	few	CASVTGQGYNEQFF	TGTGCCAGCGTAACGGGACAGGGTTACAATGAGCAGTTCTTC
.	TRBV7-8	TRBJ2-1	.	CASSQRPNSGYEQFF	TGTGCCAGCAGCCAGCGCCCCAATAGCGGCTATGAGCAGTTCTTC
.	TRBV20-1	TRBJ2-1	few	CSAREPQVSIDEQFF	TGCAGTGCTAGGGAGCCACAGGTTTCGATCGATGAGCAGTTCTTC
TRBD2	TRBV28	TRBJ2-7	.	CASSSPGTSLYEQYF	TGTGCCAGCAGCTCGCCCGGGACTAGTCTCTACGAGCAGTACTTC
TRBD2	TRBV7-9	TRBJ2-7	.	CASRSPGLAGSYEQYF	TGTGCCAGCAGATCACCGGGACTAGCGGGATCCTACGAGCAGTACTTC
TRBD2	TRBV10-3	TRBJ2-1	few	CAIGTSGGYNEQFF	TGTGCCATCGGGACTAGCGGGGGTTACAATGAGCAGTTCTTC
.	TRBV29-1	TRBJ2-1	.	CSVGDGNTYNEQFF	TGCAGCGTTGGGGACGGGAACACCTACAATGAGCAGTTCTTC
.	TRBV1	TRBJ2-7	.	CTSRPGTSPISYEQYF	TGCACCAGCAGGCCCGGGACTAGCCCGATTTCCTACGAGCAGTACTTC
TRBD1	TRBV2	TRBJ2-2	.	CASIWDRGTGEELFF	TGTGCCAGCATTTGGGACAGGGGAACGGGCGAGGAGCTGTTTTTT
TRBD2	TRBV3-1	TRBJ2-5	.	CASSQPGLAGLLEYF	TGTGCCAGCAGCCAACCCGGACTAGCGGGCCTCCTGGAGTACTTC
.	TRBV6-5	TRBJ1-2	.	CASSYTPGQMAVNHTF	TGTGCCAGCAGTTATACCCCCGGACAAATGGCAGTGAACCACACCTTC
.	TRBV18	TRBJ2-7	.	CASSRVAGDEQYF	TGTGCCAGCTCACGAGTCGCTGGTGACGAGCAGTACTTC
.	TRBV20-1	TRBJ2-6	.	CSAREGQPYSGANVLTF	TGCAGTGCTAGAGAGGGGCAGCCTTACTCTGGGGCCAACGTCCTGACTTTC
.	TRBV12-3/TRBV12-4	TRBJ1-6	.	CASRPSSYNSPLHF	TGTGCCAGCAGGCCGAGCTCCTATAATTCACCCCTCCACTTT
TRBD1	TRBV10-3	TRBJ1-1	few	CAISGQGANTEAFF	TGTGCCATCAGCGGACAGGGGGCGAACACTGAAGCTTTCTTT
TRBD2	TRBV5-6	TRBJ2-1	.	CASSIRTSGISYNEQFF	TGTGCCAGCAGCATAAGGACTAGCGGGATCTCCTACAATGAGCAGTTCTTC
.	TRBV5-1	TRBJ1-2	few	CASSSGGISSNYGYTF	TGCGCCAGCAGCTCTGGGGGGATTAGCTCTAACTATGGCTACACCTTC
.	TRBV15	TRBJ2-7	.	CATSRDSRDLNNEQYF	TGTGCCACCAGCAGAGATTCGCGGGATTTGAACAATGAGCAGTACTTC
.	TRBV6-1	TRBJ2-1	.	CASRAPQNNEQFF	TGTGCCAGCAGGGCCCCCCAAAACAATGAGCAGTTCTTC
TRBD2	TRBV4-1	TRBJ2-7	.	CASSPLAGVRSEQYF	TGCGCCAGCAGCCCGTTAGCGGGAGTCCGGTCTGAGCAGTACTTC
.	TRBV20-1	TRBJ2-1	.	CSAPDPNGNEQFF	TGCAGTGCTCCGGACCCAAACGGAAATGAGCAGTTCTTC
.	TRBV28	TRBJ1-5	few	CASSWIIFQPQHF	TGTGCCAGCAGTTGGATCATCTTCCAGCCCCAGCATTTT
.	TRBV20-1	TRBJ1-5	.	CSAIFALDGSNQPQHF	TGCAGTGCTATTTTCGCCTTGGACGGGAGCAATCAGCCCCAGCATTTT
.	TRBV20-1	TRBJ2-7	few	CSATQSGPYEQYF	TGCAGTGCTACTCAATCTGGCCCCTACGAGCAGTACTTC
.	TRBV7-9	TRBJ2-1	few	CASSLDSRAEQFF	TGTGCCAGCAGCTTAGACAGCCGGGCTGAGCAGTTCTTC
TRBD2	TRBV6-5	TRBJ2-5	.	CASSSPGRKKETQYF	TGTGCCAGCAGTTCTCCCGGGAGGAAAAAAGAGACCCAGTACTTC
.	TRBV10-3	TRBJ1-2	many	CAISGQDSANYGYTF	TGTGCCATCAGTGGACAGGATTCAGCTAACTATGGCTACACCTTC
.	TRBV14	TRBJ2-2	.	CASSYSGKLNTGELFF	TGTGCCAGCAGCTATTCCGGGAAACTTAACACCGGGGAGCTGTTTTTT
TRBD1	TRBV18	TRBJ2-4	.	CASSLGQGYGNIQYF	TGTGCCAGCTCACTTGGACAGGGCTATGGAAACATTCAGTACTTC
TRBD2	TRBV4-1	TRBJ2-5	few	CASSQEDSGLAEIQETQYF	TGCGCCAGCAGCCAAGAAGATTCGGGGCTAGCGGAGATCCAAGAGACCCAGTACTTC
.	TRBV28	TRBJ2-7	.	CASTWGYGEQYF	TGTGCCAGCACCTGGGGGTACGGAGAGCAGTACTTC
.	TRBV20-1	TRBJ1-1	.	CSATQMASGAFF	TGCAGTGCTACCCAGATGGCCTCAGGGGCTTTCTTT
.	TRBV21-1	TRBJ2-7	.	CASSKARFQGPKSFTSYEQYF	TGTGCCAGCAGCAAAGCACGGTTTCAGGGCCCCAAATCTTTCACTTCCTACGAGCAGTACTTC
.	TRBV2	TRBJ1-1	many	CASSLHGGRGEAFF	TGTGCCAGCAGTCTCCATGGGGGGCGCGGTGAAGCTTTCTTT
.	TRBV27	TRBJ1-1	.	CASSFRGQTPEAFF	TGTGCCAGCAGTTTTAGAGGACAGACTCCTGAAGCTTTCTTT
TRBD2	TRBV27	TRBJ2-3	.	CASSPLPPTSGPLGTDTQYF	TGTGCCAGCAGTCCACTCCCCCCGACTAGCGGGCCCTTGGGAACAGATACGCAGTATTTT
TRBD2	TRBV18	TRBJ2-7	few	CASSSGLAENEQYF	TGTGCCAGCTCGTCGGGACTAGCGGAGAACGAGCAGTACTTC
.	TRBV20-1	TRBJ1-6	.	CSARDSGTRHTSSYNSPLHF	TGCAGTGCTAGAGACTCCGGGACAAGGCATACCAGCTCCTATAATTCACCCCTCCACTTT
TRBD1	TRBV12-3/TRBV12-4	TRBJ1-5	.	CASSPGGTGANQPRHF	TGTGCCAGCAGTCCGGGCGGGACAGGAGCCAATCAGCCCCGGCATTTT
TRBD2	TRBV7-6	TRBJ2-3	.	CASSSGLAEATDTQYF	TGTGCCAGCAGCTCCGGACTAGCGGAGGCGACAGATACGCAGTATTTT
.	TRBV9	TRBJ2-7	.	CASSVEVGSAYEQYF	TGTGCCAGCAGCGTAGAGGTCGGGTCGGCTTACGAGCAGTACTTC
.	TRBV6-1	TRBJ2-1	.	CASSSRWQDVYNEQFF	TGTGCCAGCAGTTCGCGGTGGCAGGACGTATACAATGAGCAGTTCTTC
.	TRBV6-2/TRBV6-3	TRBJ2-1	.	CASGSGTNSYNEQFF	TGTGCCAGCGGATCCGGGACAAACTCCTACAATGAGCAGTTCTTC
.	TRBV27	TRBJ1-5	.	CASSLYRANQPQHF	TGTGCCAGCAGTTTATACAGGGCGAATCAGCCCCAGCATTTT
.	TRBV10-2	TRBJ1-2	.	CASSEDTYGYTF	TGCGCCAGCAGCGAAGACACCTATGGCTACACCTTC
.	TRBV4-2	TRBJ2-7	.	CASSQDPVVPVPCEQYF	TGTGCCAGCAGCCAAGATCCAGTGGTGCCGGTACCCTGCGAGCAGTACTTC
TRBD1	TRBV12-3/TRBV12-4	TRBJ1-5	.	CASGQGTVQPQHF	TGTGCCAGCGGACAGGGGACTGTTCAGCCCCAGCATTTT
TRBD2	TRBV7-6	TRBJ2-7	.	CASSGLAGPLPYEQYF	TGTGCCAGCTCAGGGCTAGCGGGACCTCTACCCTACGAGCAGTACTTC
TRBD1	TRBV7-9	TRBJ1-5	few	CASSLVGQGENQPQHF	TGTGCCAGCAGCTTAGTGGGGCAGGGGGAAAATCAGCCCCAGCATTTT
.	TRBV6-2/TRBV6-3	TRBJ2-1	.	CVSSPGTLYNEQFF	TGTGTCAGCAGCCCCGGGACCCTCTACAATGAGCAGTTCTTC
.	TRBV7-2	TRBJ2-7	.	CASSLDGRLTTPYEQYF	TGTGCCAGCAGCTTAGATGGGAGACTAACTACCCCATACGAGCAGTACTTC
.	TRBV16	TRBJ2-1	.	CASSQPPVGNEQFF	TGTGCCAGCAGCCAACCCCCGGTCGGGAATGAGCAGTTCTTC
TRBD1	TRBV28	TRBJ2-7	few	CASSFPQTGPPRISYEQYF	TGTGCCAGCAGTTTCCCCCAGACAGGGCCGCCTCGAATCTCCTACGAGCAGTACTTC
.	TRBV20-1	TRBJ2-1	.	CSAPNLGQIYNEQFF	TGCAGTGCTCCGAATCTCGGTCAGATATACAATGAGCAGTTCTTC
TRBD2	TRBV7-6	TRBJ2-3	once	CASSLEEGAGGSTDTQYF	TGTGCCAGCAGCTTAGAGGAAGGAGCGGGAGGATCTACAGATACGCAGTATTTT